These 31 T cell receptor beta chains originate from one sample sequenced in a study of blood T cells in healthy people across ages. The authors ran a second PCR of roughly 6 to 12 cycles using a sample-barcoded 5' primer and a J-beta primer mix. TCRdb independently ran MiXCR on the 5' RACE reads; one entry per CDR3 protein. The sample lists around 650,000 distinct CDR3 sequences, 32% occurring once. Sequenced sample: blood. The receptors were gathered from an elderly woman in good health.

This clonotype was picked up many times. This chain joins TRBV5-1 and TRBJ1-2; no clear D. The CDR3 is 16 residues long. In germline, CDR1 is SGHRS, CDR2 YFSETQ. Between the trimmed V and J ends, which lost 4 bases and 8 bases, there was a span of 24 bases. The CDR3: CASSHDSGLVGGGYTF. The CDR3 bases are TGCGCCAGCAGCCACGACTCGGGCCTCGTTGGAGGGGGCTACACCTTC.

The chain joins TRBV6-1 to TRBJ2-1; 14 nucleotides line up with TRBD2. CDR1 is MNHNS, CDR2 SASEGT, per germline. With 3 bases clipped from V and 16 bases from J, the junction kept 20 bases outside the gene matches. The CDR3 is 18 amino acids. The CDR3 nucleotides are TGTGCCAGCAGTGATTTTTGGGGAATGACTAGCGGGGGGGCCGTTAACTTCTTC. Translating it yields CASSDFWGMTSGGAVNFF.

This clonotype was detected a few times. The chain uses TRBV30 and TRBJ1-5; weak D call: TRBD1 (5 bases). The CDR3 is 14 residues long. Trimming removed 0 bases from V and 6 bases from J, with 12 bases in between. Germline loops: CDR1 GTSNPN, CDR2 SVGIG (reference sequence). The chain's CDR3 is CAWSVLRGSQPQHF. In nucleotides, the CDR3 is TGTGCCTGGAGTGTACTAAGGGGTAGTCAGCCCCAGCATTTT. Supplemented by reference TRBV30 and TRBJ1-5, the full variable domain reads SQTIHQWPATLVQPVGSPLSLECTVEGTSNPNLYWYRQAAGRGLQLLFYSVGIGQISSEVPQNLSASRPQDRQFILSSKKLLLSDSGFYLCAWSVLRGSQPQHFGDGTRLSIL.

This clonotype was found a few times. This chain uses TRBV7-9 with TRBJ1-5; TRBD1 might be the D (5 bases). This CDR3 comprises 13 residues. V was shortened by 5 bases and J by 4 bases, with 9 bases between the two germline ends. Germline values: CDR1 SEHNR, CDR2 FQNEAQ (reference sequence). The CDR3 spells CASSTDTNQPQHF. The CDR3 nucleotides are TGTGCCAGCAGCACGGACACTAATCAGCCCCAGCATTTT.

The chain employs TRBV14 and TRBJ2-7, with 10 bases lining up with TRBD1. J was trimmed by 9 bases and V by 1 base; bases with no gene match: 9. CDR3 length: 15 amino acids. The V gene's germline CDR1 is SGHDN and CDR2 FVKESK. As DNA, the CDR3 is TGTGCCAGCAGCCAAGTGGGACAGGGGTTTTATGGGCAGTACTTC. Translation gives CASSQVGQGFYGQYF.

This clonotype occurred once. The gene calls are TRBV7-2 and TRBJ2-1, with 7 bases identical to TRBD1. Germline loops: CDR1 SGHTA, CDR2 FQGNSA. The J segment lost 3 bases and the V segment lost 1 base, leaving 3 bases of the junction unmatched. The CDR3 runs 15 residues. The CDR3 region is CASSLEGDSYNEQFF. CDR3 coding DNA: TGTGCCAGCAGCTTAGAGGGGGACAGCTACAATGAGCAGTTCTTC.

This clonotype was counted at least ten times. This chain uses TRBV5-1 with TRBJ1-2, with D possibly matching TRBD1 (6 bases). Germline CDR1 is SGHRS and CDR2 is YFSETQ. V lost 7 bases to trimming and J lost 8 bases, with 21 bases between them. This CDR3 region has 14 residues. The CDR3 region has the DNA TGCGCCAGCCTTCAACTCCCGGGACAAGGGGGCTACACCTTC. Encoded protein: CASLQLPGQGGYTF.

This sequence joins TRBV15 and TRBJ1-5, with a weak D call TRBD1 (5 bases). Germline values: CDR1 LNHNV, CDR2 YYDKDF (reference sequence). The CDR3 extends over 14 amino acids. V was trimmed by 1 base and J by 4 bases, leaving 8 bases between them. The DNA of the CDR3 is TGTGCCACCAGCAGAGGAGGGGTAAATCAGCCCCAGCATTTT. The encoded protein is CATSRGGVNQPQHF.

Only one count was recorded for this clonotype. The J gene is TRBJ2-1, the V gene TRBV5-1; D gene unclear. The CDR3 runs to 15 residues. CDR1 and CDR2 (germline): SGHRS, YFSETQ. Trimming stripped 4 bases from V and 5 bases from J, with 16 bases between. This CDR3 is CASSEGIGGNNEQFF. The CDR3 coding sequence is TGCGCCAGCAGCGAAGGGATTGGCGGAAACAATGAGCAGTTCTTC. Using reference TRBV5-1 and TRBJ2-1 for the parts outside the CDR3, the full variable domain is KAGVTQTPRYLIKTRGQQVTLSCSPISGHRSVSWYQQTPGQGLQFLFEYFSETQRNKGNFPGRFSGRQFSNSRSEMNVSTLELGDSALYLCASSEGIGGNNEQFFGPGTRLTVL.

This clonotype occurred many times. This sequence joins TRBV7-2 and TRBJ2-5, with D perhaps TRBD1 (8 bases). CDR3 length: 15 residues. Germline CDR1 and CDR2: SGHTA and FQGNSA. Trimming took off 1 base at V and 4 bases at J, with 13 bases between the two ends. CDR3 DNA: TGTGCCAGCAGCTTAGGACAGGGGAGGGTAGAGACCCAGTACTTC. Its translation: CASSLGQGRVETQYF. The whole variable domain, filled in from reference TRBV7-2 and TRBJ2-5, reads GAGVSQSPSNKVTEKGKDVELRCDPISGHTALYWYRQSLGQGLEFLIYFQGNSAPDKSGLPSDRFSAERTGGSVSTLTIQRTQQEDSAVYLCASSLGQGRVETQYFGPGTRLLVL.

This clonotype showed up many times. The chain recombines TRBV7-2 with TRBJ2-5, with TRBD2 as a possible D gene (5 bases). The V and J ends lost 5 bases and 7 bases respectively, with 8 bases between them. This CDR3 comprises 11 residues. Germline V gene sequence: CDR1 SGHTA, CDR2 FQGNSA. DNA of the CDR3: TGTGCCAGCAGCAACGGAGGGACCCAGTACTTC. Translation gives CASSNGGTQYF. The variable domain in full, completed from reference TRBV7-2 and TRBJ2-5, reads GAGVSQSPSNKVTEKGKDVELRCDPISGHTALYWYRQSLGQGLEFLIYFQGNSAPDKSGLPSDRFSAERTGGSVSTLTIQRTQQEDSAVYLCASSNGGTQYFGPGTRLLVL.

This chain uses TRBV6-1 with TRBJ2-5; 8 bases agree with TRBD2. Germline values: CDR1 MNHNS, CDR2 SASEGT. J gave up 0 bases and V 10 bases, and 10 bases lay outside the gene matches. The CDR3 spans 15 residues. This chain's CDR3 is CATRGGHTYQETQYF. CDR3 nucleotides: TGTGCCACCCGGGGGGGACATACGTACCAAGAGACCCAGTACTTC.

This clonotype has only one observation. Given a much more abundant clone one base away, this may be a read error. This chain links TRBV2 with TRBJ2-5; 13 nucleotides line up with TRBD2. The germline CDR1 and CDR2 sequences are SNHLY and FYNNEI. CDR3 length equals 16 residues. In nucleotides, the CDR3 is TGTACCAGCAGCAGCAGACTAGCGGGGGGCAAGAGAACCCAGTACTTC. Protein product: CTSSSRLAGGKRTQYF.

This clonotype was seen more than once but under ten times. The CDR3 DNA follows: TGCAGTGCCCCGCCCCACAGGGCGGGAGGCACTGAAGCTTTCTTT. It is translated as CSAPPHRAGGTEAFF. The chain combines TRBV20-1 with TRBJ1-1; possible D gene TRBD1, 6 bases. Germline-derived CDR1 and CDR2 are DFQATT and SNEGSKA (reference sequence). The V and J ends lost 6 bases and 4 bases respectively, with 21 bases between them. This CDR3 region has 15 residues.

In this sample, this clonotype turned up many times. The rearrangement joins TRBV20-1 to TRBJ2-3; TRBD2 matches at 13 bases. CDR1 and CDR2 from the germline V gene are DFQATT and SNEGSKA (reference sequence). The junction had 8 bases not matched to a gene; V was cut back by 5 bases and J by 6 bases. The CDR3 is 15 amino acids. The CDR3 bases are TGCAGTGCTGGACTAGCGGGGGACGTCGGGGATACGCAGTATTTT. Amino acids: CSAGLAGDVGDTQYF.

This clonotype was observed a handful of times. This sequence joins TRBV20-1 and TRBJ1-1; 7 bases line up with TRBD1. The CDR3 totals 12 residues. Germline V gene sequence: CDR1 DFQATT, CDR2 SNEGSKA (reference sequence). J was trimmed by 5 bases and V by 5 bases; bases with no gene match: 5. The CDR3 spells CSAEGARTEAFF. The CDR3 nucleotides read TGCAGTGCTGAGGGGGCGCGAACTGAAGCTTTCTTT.

This clonotype was detected many times. A much larger clone differs by one base, so this may be a read error. This chain links TRBV29-1 with TRBJ2-5; perhaps TRBD2 as D (6 bases). Between the trimmed V and J ends, which lost 7 bases and 4 bases, there was a span of 13 bases. This CDR3 contains 12 residues. CDR1 SQVTM and CDR2 ANQGSEA come from the germline V gene. The CDR3 bases are TGCAGCGGGAGGGAGGCGGGAGAGACCCAGTACTTC. The encoded protein is CSGREAGETQYF.

At least ten counts were recorded for this clonotype. This chain connects TRBV10-3 to TRBJ2-3; 11 bases align to TRBD2. CDR3 size: 14 residues. Trimming at V came to 5 bases and at J to 5 bases, leaving 3 bases not matched to a gene. The germline gives CDR1 ENHRY, CDR2 SYGVKD. The CDR3 loop is CAISLAGGGDTQYF. In nucleotides, the CDR3 is TGTGCCATCAGTCTAGCGGGGGGTGGAGATACGCAGTATTTT.

Regarding this clonotype: Given a much more abundant clone one base away, this may be a read error. The chain combines TRBV5-5 with TRBJ2-6; 7 nucleotides line up with TRBD1. CDR1 and CDR2 (germline): SGHKS, YYEKEE (reference sequence). This CDR3 region has 19 residues. Here the CDR3 reads CASSSAPPAQGSGANVRTF. In nucleotides, the CDR3 is TGTGCCAGCAGCTCTGCCCCTCCGGCACAGGGGTCTGGGGCCAACGTCCGGACTTTC.

The gene calls are TRBV5-1 and TRBJ2-7, with 8 bases aligning to TRBD1. CDR3 length: 15 residues. V shed 4 bases, J shed 7 bases, and the junction held 13 bases outside the gene matches. Germline CDR1 reads SGHRS; CDR2 reads YFSETQ. As DNA, the CDR3 is TGCGCCAGCAGCCCTCAACAGGGGGTAAGGTATGAGCAGTACTTC. Protein product: CASSPQQGVRYEQYF.

This clonotype was seen ten or more times. This rearrangement joins TRBV12-3 or TRBV12-4 to TRBJ2-1, with a possible D match to TRBD1 (6 bases). This CDR3 comprises 16 residues. V dropped 1 base and J dropped 5 bases, with 15 bases sitting between them. DNA of the CDR3: TGTGCCAGCAGTTTAGAAGGGGGTCTGCGGGACAATGAGCAGTTCTTC. Amino acids: CASSLEGGLRDNEQFF.

The chain uses TRBV6-1 and TRBJ2-7; 7 bases are shared with TRBD2. The CDR3 runs to 14 residues. V lost 6 bases to trimming and J lost 2 bases; unmatched junction nucleotides: 7. CDR1 MNHNS and CDR2 SASEGT come from the germline V gene. The CDR3 DNA reads TGTGCCAGCAGAGGGAGGGGCCGCGCCTACGAGCAGTACTTC. Its translation is CASRGRGRAYEQYF.

Regarding this clonotype: Germline and junction disagree at one end, which may indicate a read error. V and J are TRBV7-9 and TRBJ2-7, with 7 bases lining up with TRBD2. Germline lookup yields CDR1 SEHNR and CDR2 FQNEAQ (reference sequence). The CDR3 spans 14 residues. The CDR3: CASSLISGPYEQYF. For the CDR3, the DNA is TGCGCCAGCAGCTTGATTAGCGGGCCTTACGAGCAGTACTTC.

The J gene is TRBJ2-7, the V gene TRBV20-1, with 8 positions matching TRBD2. The germline gives CDR1 DFQATT, CDR2 SNEGSKA (reference sequence). J lost 5 bases, V lost 0 bases, and 12 bases had no gene match. CDR3 length: 16 residues. The CDR3 DNA is TGCAGTGCTAGAGACCCCCACAGCGGGAGAGGCAACGAGCAGTACTTC. Encoded protein: CSARDPHSGRGNEQYF.

This chain connects TRBV7-9 to TRBJ2-4, with 8 bases identical to TRBD2. The CDR3 covers 14 residues. Trimming took 4 bases from V and 11 from J; bases not matched to a gene: 10. Germline V gene sequence: CDR1 SEHNR, CDR2 FQNEAQ (reference sequence). CDR3 residues: CASSSFSGGPVQYF. In nucleotides, the CDR3 is TGTGCCAGCAGCTCCTTTTCGGGGGGGCCCGTTCAGTACTTC. Full variable domain (remainder filled in from reference TRBV7-9 and TRBJ2-4): DTGVSQNPRHKITKRGQNVTFRCDPISEHNRLYWYRQTLGQGPEFLTYFQNEAQLEKSRLLSDRFSAERPKGSFSTLEIQRTEQGDSAMYLCASSSFSGGPVQYFGAGTRLSVL.

This clonotype was seen a handful of times. J is TRBJ1-3 and V is TRBV5-1, with TRBD1 matching 7 bases. Germline V CDR1 and CDR2: SGHRS, YFSETQ. V lost 4 bases, J lost 5 bases, and 6 bases stayed unmatched. CDR3 length: 14 amino acids. CDR3 sequence: CASSLGDSRNTIYF. The DNA of the CDR3 is TGCGCCAGCAGCCTCGGGGACAGTAGAAACACCATATATTTT. The whole variable domain, remainder taken from reference TRBV5-1 and TRBJ1-3, is KAGVTQTPRYLIKTRGQQVTLSCSPISGHRSVSWYQQTPGQGLQFLFEYFSETQRNKGNFPGRFSGRQFSNSRSEMNVSTLELGDSALYLCASSLGDSRNTIYFGEGSWLTVV.

At least ten counts were recorded for this clonotype. J is TRBJ2-1 and V is TRBV11-1; 11 bases match TRBD1. The CDR3 covers 17 residues. Unmatched junction bases numbered 14, after V lost 1 base and J lost 12 bases. The germline CDR1 and CDR2 sequences are SGHAT and FQDESV (reference sequence). The CDR3 nucleotides read TGTGCCAGCAGCTTAGGGGCAACACCGGGACAGGGGGAACGGCAGTTCTTC. As protein: CASSLGATPGQGERQFF.

This clonotype was counted at least ten times. Given a much more abundant clone one base away, this may be a read error. The V and J genes are TRBV12-3 or TRBV12-4 and TRBJ2-7; 8 bases match TRBD1. The CDR3 length is 14 residues. Trimming removed 3 bases from V and 6 bases from J; junction bases left unmatched: 7. The CDR3 DNA is TGTGCCAGCAGTTTGGACAGGGTAGGGGGCGAGCAGTACTTC. Encoded protein: CASSLDRVGGEQYF.

The sample holds a few counts of this clonotype. The chain carries TRBV2 and TRBJ2-5; no firm D call. The CDR3 covers 15 residues. Trimming cost V 7 bases and J 0 bases, with 15 bases left between them. CDR1 is SNHLY and CDR2 is FYNNEI in the germline V gene. The chain's CDR3 is CASMGSGTDQETQYF. The CDR3 DNA reads as TGTGCCAGCATGGGTAGTGGTACAGACCAAGAGACCCAGTACTTC. The full variable domain, its missing parts supplied by reference TRBV2 and TRBJ2-5, is EPEVTQTPSHQVTQMGQEVILRCVPISNHLYFYWYRQILGQKVEFLVSFYNNEISEKSEIFDDQFSVERPDGSNFTLKIRSTKLEDSAMYFCASMGSGTDQETQYFGPGTRLLVL.

In this sample, this clonotype turned up many times. CDR3 loop: CASSQDEGDTQYF. CDR3 in DNA: TGCGCCAGCAGCCAAGATGAGGGAGATACGCAGTATTTT. This chain connects TRBV4-3 to TRBJ2-3, with D tentatively TRBD2 (5 bases). CDR3 size: 13 residues. V gave up 0 bases and J gave up 5 bases, with 6 bases separating them. From germline, CDR1 is LGHNA and CDR2 YSLEER.

The V gene is TRBV7-9, the J gene TRBJ2-5, with TRBD1 identical over 7 bases. After removal of 3 bases from V and 13 bases from J, the junction contained 20 bases not matched to a gene. This CDR3 has 16 amino acids. Germline CDR1 reads SEHNR; CDR2 reads FQNEAQ (reference sequence). The DNA of the CDR3 is TGTGCCAGCAGCTTCCCAGGAAGGGGGCTAAGGGGTGAGCGGTACTTC. This translates into CASSFPGRGLRGERYF.